The clone carrying this T cell receptor beta chain was detected only a few times. Antigen unknown. The record originates from a study of T-cell reconstitution after alpha-beta-depleted transplantation in children. The study's findings and limits: At around two months after transplant, the alpha-beta T cells were reportedly derived from several hundred expanded clones that came from non-depleted graft cells. High day-60 TCRbeta diversity in some patients came from surviving recipient T cells and thymic progenitors. At the one-year point after transplant, T-cell counts and TCRbeta diversity were found to come mostly from T cells that had been newly produced.

As it was prepared, the TCRbeta library received unique molecular identifiers. Each CDR3 protein gets one entry after TCRdb re-called the PCR reads with MiXCR. The sample consists of about 470,000 distinct CDR3 sequences, roughly 43% of them appearing once. This CDR3 spans 18 amino acids. Germline V gene sequence: CDR1 KGHSH, CDR2 LQKENI. The J segment lost 0 bases and the V segment lost 3 bases, leaving 10 bases of the junction unmatched. This sample comprised PBMCs, obtained before TCRalphabeta/CD19-depleted stem cell transplant. This chain joins TRBV18 and TRBJ1-1; 10 bases align to TRBD1. The TCR sequence derives from a girl aged 2-9 years with aplastic anemia, due to receive a stem cell transplant. CDR3 nucleotides: TGTGCCAGCTCACCCCGCGGACAGGGGGATTACATGAACACTGAAGCTTTCTTT. This codes for CASSPRGQGDYMNTEAFF.